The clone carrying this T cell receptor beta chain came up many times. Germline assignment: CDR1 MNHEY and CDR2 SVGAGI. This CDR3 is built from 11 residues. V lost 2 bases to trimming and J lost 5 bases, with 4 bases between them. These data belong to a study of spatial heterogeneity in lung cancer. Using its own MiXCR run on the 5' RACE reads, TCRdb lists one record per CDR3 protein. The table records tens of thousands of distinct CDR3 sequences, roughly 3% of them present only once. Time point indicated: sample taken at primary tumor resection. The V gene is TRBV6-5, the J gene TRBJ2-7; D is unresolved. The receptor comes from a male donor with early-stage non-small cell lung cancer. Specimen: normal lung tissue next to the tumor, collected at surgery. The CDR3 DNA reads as TGTGCCAGCAGTTACGTAGACGAGCAGTACTTC. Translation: CASSYVDEQYF.